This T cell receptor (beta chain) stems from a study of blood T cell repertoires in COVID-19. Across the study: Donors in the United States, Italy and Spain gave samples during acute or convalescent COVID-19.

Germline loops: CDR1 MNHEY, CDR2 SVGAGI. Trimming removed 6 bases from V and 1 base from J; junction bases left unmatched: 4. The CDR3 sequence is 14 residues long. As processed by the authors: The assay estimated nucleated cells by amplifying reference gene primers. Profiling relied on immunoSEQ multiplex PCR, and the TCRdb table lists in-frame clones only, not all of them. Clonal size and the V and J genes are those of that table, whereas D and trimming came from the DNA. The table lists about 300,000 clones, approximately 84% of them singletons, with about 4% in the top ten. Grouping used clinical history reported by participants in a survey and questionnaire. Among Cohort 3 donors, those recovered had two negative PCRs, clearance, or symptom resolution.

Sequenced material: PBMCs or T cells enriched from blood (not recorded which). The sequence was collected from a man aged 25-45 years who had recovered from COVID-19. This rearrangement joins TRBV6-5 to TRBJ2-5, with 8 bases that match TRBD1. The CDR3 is CASSYGTGQETQYF. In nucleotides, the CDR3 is TGTGCCAGCAGCTACGGGACAGGCCAAGAGACCCAGTACTTC.